Shown below are 28 T cell receptor beta chains from a single sample sequenced in a study of T cell clonality in common variable immunodeficiency. The data were produced by immunoSEQ multiplex PCR, yet TCRdb's version contains in-frame clones alone and is incomplete. The sample is made up of over 55,000 clones, none counted only once. The sequencing sample was made of peripheral blood mononuclear cells. Receptor source: a person aged 18-70 years in good health.

This clone occurred many times. The read comes to an end 3 residues before the CDR3 does, leaving the germline J gene to fill in the end. V gene TRBV20-1 combines with J gene TRBJ2-1; a possible D gene is TRBD2 (5 bases). The V end was cut by 0 bases, the J end by 6 bases, with 15 bases between. CDR3 length: 15 residues. The germline CDR1 and CDR2 sequences are DFQATT and SNEGSKA (reference sequence). The sequenced part of the CDR3 DNA is TGCAGTGCTAGAGATGCCGAACGGGGTGGCAATGAG. It is translated as CSARDAERGGNE. The CDR3 in full is CSARDAERGGNEQFF.

There are many counts of this clone. The sequenced fragment ends 3 residues before the CDR3 boundary, so the rest is inferred from the germline J gene. The V call is TRBV19, the J call TRBJ2-7; 7 bases fit TRBD1. The V segment lost 6 bases and the J segment 0 bases; nucleotides outside the gene matches: 8. Germline lookup yields CDR1 LNHDA and CDR2 SQIVND (reference sequence). The CDR3 contains 15 residues. The CDR3 is CASRKGQDPSYEQYF. CDR3 DNA, as far as it was read: TGTGCCAGTAGAAAAGGACAGGACCCCTCCTACGAG.

Many counts were recorded for this clone. The read ends 3 residues early relative to the CDR3; the germline J gene fills the gap. The J gene is TRBJ2-7, the V gene TRBV5-1, with a tentative D call TRBD1 (5 bases). The V gene lost 0 bases and the J gene lost 4 bases, with 11 bases spanning the gap. This CDR3 is 14 amino acids long. CDR1 SGHRS and CDR2 YFSETQ come from the germline V gene. The CDR3 spells CASSLGGDLYEQYF. Incomplete CDR3 DNA: TGCGCCAGCAGCTTGGGGGGCGATCTTTACGAG.

This clone occurred many times. The junction departs from germline at one end; a sequencing error may be responsible. The sequenced fragment ends 3 residues before the CDR3 boundary, so the rest is inferred from the germline J gene. V usage is TRBV7-7 and J usage is TRBJ2-1, with 10 positions matching TRBD1. Germline CDR1 SSHAT, CDR2 FNYEAQ (reference sequence). CDR3 length: 15 residues. The CDR3 loop reads CASSIGDRGSNEQFF. The CDR3 bases that were read are TGTGCTAGCAGCATAGGGGACAGGGGTAGCAATGAG. Full variable domain (rest looked up from reference TRBV7-7 and TRBJ2-1): GAGVSQSPRYKVTKRGQDVTLRCDPISSHATLYWYQQALGQGPEFLTYFNYEAQPDKSGLPSDRFSAERPEGSISTLTIQRTEQRDSAMYRCASSIGDRGSNEQFFGPGTRLTVL.

This clone was recorded many times. Coverage ceases 3 residues before the CDR3 finishes, and the germline J gene fills in the end. The J gene is TRBJ1-3, the V gene TRBV4-2, with D unclear. V shed 3 bases and J shed 0 bases, with 9 bases lying between them. CDR3 length: 15 residues. CDR1 LGHNA and CDR2 YNFKEQ come from the germline V gene. The part of the CDR3 DNA that was read is TGTGCCAGCAGCCAGTTAGCTAACTCTGGAAACACC. Translation gives CASSQLANSGNT. The CDR3 as a whole reads CASSQLANSGNTIYF.

Many counts were recorded for this clone. CDR3 loop: CASSGGHVSTDTQYF. CDR3 DNA (partial): TGTGCCAGCAGCGGCGGACACGTTAGCACAGATACG. The chain joins TRBV7-2 to TRBJ2-3; tentative D call: TRBD1 (5 bases). The CDR3 goes on 3 residues after the read ends, and that part is filled in from the germline J gene. Germline CDR1 is SGHTA and CDR2 is FQGNSA. The CDR3 loop spans 15 amino acids. V shed 5 bases and J shed 0 bases, with 12 bases lying between them.

This clone was counted ten times or more. From the germline J gene comes the end of the CDR3, since the read stops 3 residues before it. This chain links TRBV20-1 with TRBJ2-1; 7 bases are a match to TRBD2. The V gene's germline CDR1 is DFQATT and CDR2 SNEGSKA (reference sequence). J was trimmed by 3 bases and V by 3 bases; bases with no gene match: 14. There are 17 residues in the CDR3. The CDR3 bases that were read are TGCAGTGCTAGTATAGCGGACGGGAGGTCGAACTACAATGAG. It yields the protein CSASIADGRSNYNE. The entire CDR3 is CSASIADGRSNYNEQFF.

This clone was detected many times. The missing CDR3 end, 3 residues past where the read stops, is filled in from the germline J gene. This chain connects TRBV19 to TRBJ2-2; tentatively, D is TRBD2 (5 bases). In germline, CDR1 is LNHDA, CDR2 SQIVND (reference sequence). The CDR3 totals 14 residues. The ends were cut back, 7 bases at V and 1 base at J, with 10 bases in the middle. Incomplete CDR3 DNA: TGTGCCAGTACTGGCGGGCAGAACACCGGGGAG. Translated: CASTGGQNTGE. The entire CDR3 reads CASTGGQNTGELFF.

This clone was recorded at least ten times. The read stops 3 residues short of the end of the CDR3; the missing end is completed from the germline J gene. V is TRBV12-3 or TRBV12-4 and J is TRBJ1-5; D perhaps matches TRBD1 (5 bases). The V end was cut by 1 base, the J end by 4 bases, with 5 bases between. The CDR3 has 13 amino acids. This chain's CDR3 is CASSLDRNQPQHF. The DNA read from the CDR3 is TGTGCCAGCAGTTTAGACAGGAATCAGCCC.

About this clone itself: The read is 3 residues too short to cover the CDR3 end, so that end is filled in from the germline J gene. The V and J genes are TRBV19 and TRBJ1-2; weak D call: TRBD1 (6 bases). CDR1 is LNHDA, CDR2 SQIVND, per germline (reference sequence). The CDR3 loop spans 14 amino acids. V was clipped by 5 bases and J by 2 bases, with 12 bases between them. Here the CDR3 reads CASSPDRTNYGYTF. Incomplete CDR3 DNA: TGTGCCAGTAGTCCCGACAGGACCAACTATGGC. The variable domain in full, with the rest retrieved from reference TRBV19 and TRBJ1-2, is DGGITQSPKYLFRKEGQNVTLSCEQNLNHDAMYWYRQDPGQGLRLIYYSQIVNDFQKGDIAEGYSVSREKKESFPLTVTSAQKNPTAFYLCASSPDRTNYGYTFGSGTRLTVV.

With respect to this clone: The missing CDR3 end, 3 residues past where the read stops, is filled in from the germline J gene. The chain employs TRBV18 and TRBJ1-6; D unclear. This CDR3 contains 16 residues. Germline loops: CDR1 KGHSH, CDR2 LQKENI. The ends were cut back, 0 bases at V and 7 bases at J, with 13 bases in the middle. The DNA read from the CDR3 is TGTGCCAGCTCACCACCAGGGCGCAGGTGGAATTCACCC. Translation gives CASSPPGRRWNSP. The full CDR3 is CASSPPGRRWNSPLHF.

This clone was found many times. The read gets to within 3 residues of the CDR3 end, and the germline J gene fills in the rest. V and J are TRBV19 and TRBJ2-2; the D is unclear. Germline V gene lookup returns CDR1 LNHDA and CDR2 SQIVND (reference sequence). The CDR3 extends over 15 amino acids. Deletions cut 9 bases from V and 2 bases from J, with 16 bases between. Here the CDR3 reads CARAALAANTGELFF. Incomplete CDR3 DNA: TGTGCCAGAGCAGCTCTGGCGGCTAACACCGGGGAG.

This clone was picked up many times. The read stops 3 residues short of the end of the CDR3; the missing end is completed from the germline J gene. The V and J genes are TRBV5-4 and TRBJ2-3, with TRBD1 identical over 10 bases. The CDR3 loop spans 15 amino acids. Germline CDR1 and CDR2: SGHNT and YYREEE (reference sequence). V lost 1 base, J lost 4 bases, and 3 bases stayed unmatched. This CDR3 reads CASSLWDRGSDTQYF. Incomplete CDR3 DNA: TGTGCCAGCAGCTTGTGGGACAGGGGCTCAGATACG.

This clone showed up many times. The read terminates 3 residues before the CDR3 end, so the remaining end is supplied by the germline J gene. This chain links TRBV6-2 or TRBV6-3 with TRBJ2-1; tentative D call: TRBD1 (7 bases). The germline gives CDR1 MNHEY, CDR2 SVGEGT. This CDR3 spans 14 amino acids. Trimming pared 7 bases from V and 5 bases from J, leaving 15 bases between. The CDR3 spells CASTGGTANNEQFF. CDR3 DNA, as far as it was read: TGTGCCAGCACAGGCGGGACAGCCAACAATGAG.

In regard to this clone: The CDR3 goes on 3 residues after the read ends, and that part is filled in from the germline J gene. The chain uses TRBV5-1 and TRBJ2-3, with D hard to call. Germline assignment: CDR1 SGHRS and CDR2 YFSETQ. CDR3 length: 14 residues. The CDR3 loop reads CASSLTPLSETQYF. CDR3 DNA (partial): TGCGCCAGCAGCTTGACACCCTTGAGCGAGACG.

This clone was found a few times. Read data end 3 residues before the CDR3 end; the end is taken from the germline J gene. The rearrangement links TRBV7-6 to TRBJ2-2, with 8 bases that match TRBD1. CDR3 length: 18 amino acids. Germline lookup yields CDR1 SGHVS and CDR2 FNYEAQ. V lost 1 base to trimming and J lost 1 base; unmatched junction nucleotides: 8. CDR3 residues: CASSLVLAGGLNTGELFF. Incomplete CDR3 DNA: TGTGCCAGCAGCTTAGTCCTCGCAGGGGGCTTGAACACCGGGGAG.

This clone was picked up many times. The CDR3 is CASSDRQGDQPQHF. The part of the CDR3 DNA that was read is TGTGCCAGTAGTGATAGACAGGGCGATCAGCCC. This rearrangement joins TRBV19 to TRBJ1-5, with 7 positions matching TRBD1. The read halts 3 residues ahead of the CDR3 end, with the missing end drawn from the germline J gene. This CDR3 region has 14 residues. Unmatched junction bases numbered 6, after V lost 5 bases and J lost 5 bases. CDR1 is LNHDA and CDR2 is SQIVND in the germline V gene (reference sequence).

This clone was seen many times. The read finishes 3 residues shy of the CDR3 end, and the germline J gene is used to complete it. V is TRBV20-1 and J is TRBJ2-7, with D maybe TRBD1 (5 bases). The CDR3 runs 14 residues. The V and J ends lost 5 bases and 5 bases respectively, with 19 bases between them. The germline CDR1 and CDR2 sequences are DFQATT and SNEGSKA (reference sequence). CDR3 in amino acids: CSAYGPRVAHEQYF. CDR3 DNA, as far as it was read: TGCAGTGCTTACGGCCCCAGGGTGGCCCACGAG.

This clone has a count of ten or more. The sequence runs out 3 residues before the end of the CDR3; the remainder is reconstructed from the germline J gene. The chain employs TRBV10-1 and TRBJ2-7; TRBD2 agrees at 7 bases. This CDR3 has 14 amino acids. The germline V gene encodes CDR1 WNHNN and CDR2 SYGVQD (reference sequence). The J segment lost 2 bases and the V segment lost 3 bases, leaving 4 bases of the junction unmatched. The CDR3 DNA, read in part, is TGCGCCAGCAGTGAAGGCGGGAGAACCTACGAG. This translates into CASSEGGRTYE. The full CDR3 protein reads CASSEGGRTYEQYF.

There are many counts of this clone. The read halts 3 residues ahead of the CDR3 end, with the missing end drawn from the germline J gene. The chain combines TRBV10-2 with TRBJ2-5, with 10 bases that match TRBD2. V lost 8 bases to trimming and J lost 5 bases; unmatched junction nucleotides: 11. The CDR3 sequence is 15 residues long. The germline V gene has CDR1 WSHSY and CDR2 SAAADI. Here the CDR3 reads CASHEALAGVETQYF. CDR3 DNA (partial): TGCGCCAGCCACGAGGCCCTAGCGGGAGTGGAGACC.

In its sample, this clone was seen many times. CDR3 bases read: TGTGCCATCAGTGAAGGGCTAGCGGGAGATACG. This translates into CAISEGLAGDT. The whole CDR3 sequence reads CAISEGLAGDTQYF. This chain joins TRBV10-3 and TRBJ2-3, with 8 nucleotides matching TRBD2. The CDR3 is cut off 3 residues early in the read; its end comes from the germline J gene. V lost 3 bases and J lost 5; bases outside the gene matches: 4. The germline V gene encodes CDR1 ENHRY and CDR2 SYGVKD. The CDR3 has 14 residues.

This clone occurred a few times. The read gets to within 3 residues of the CDR3 end, and the germline J gene fills in the rest. The genes are TRBV2 and TRBJ1-2; maybe TRBD1 (5 bases). This CDR3 region has 15 residues. Trimming stripped 4 bases from V and 4 bases from J, with 16 bases between. In germline, CDR1 is SNHLY, CDR2 FYNNEI. CDR3: CASSVREKGSYGYTF. The part of the CDR3 DNA that was read is TGTGCCAGCAGTGTAAGGGAAAAGGGGAGCTATGGC.

This clone was found a few times. The read ends 3 residues before the CDR3 terminus; that terminus is restored from the germline J gene. V and J are TRBV25-1 and TRBJ2-2, with 7 bases lining up with TRBD1. V shed 1 base and J 1 base; nucleotides not matched to a gene: 3. Germline V gives CDR1 MGHDK, CDR2 SYGVNS. The CDR3 consists of 16 residues. CDR3 loop: CASSESRTGNTGELFF. CDR3 bases read: TGTGCCAGCAGTGAATCCCGGACAGGGAACACCGGGGAG.

This clone was observed many times. The read ends 3 residues shy of where the CDR3 ends; the end is completed using the germline J gene. J is TRBJ1-2 and V is TRBV29-1; D ambiguous. Germline CDR1 SQVTM, CDR2 ANQGSEA. Trimming took 0 bases from V and 2 from J, leaving 7 bases between them. The length of the CDR3 is 13 residues. This chain's CDR3 is CSVEDRGNYGYTF. CDR3 DNA (partial): TGCAGCGTTGAAGATCGCGGCAACTATGGC.

The sample holds a few counts of this clone. The observed sequence ends 3 residues before the CDR3 terminus, with the missing tail filled in from the germline J gene. The chain is built from TRBV6-8 and TRBJ1-2; 9 bases match TRBD1. Germline V gives CDR1 MNHGY, CDR2 SAAAGT. Trimming cost V 7 bases and J 3 bases; bases outside gene matches: 9. The CDR3 runs to 15 residues. The CDR3 here is CASTPRTGADYGYTF. CDR3 DNA (partial): TGTGCCAGCACTCCGAGGACAGGGGCCGACTATGGC.

As to this clone: Read coverage stops 3 residues before the CDR3 terminus; the germline J gene supplies the remainder. The chain has TRBV7-2 and TRBJ1-1, with 8 bases identical to TRBD1. The germline gives CDR1 SGHTA, CDR2 FQGNSA. The CDR3 has 15 amino acids. The part of the CDR3 DNA that was read is TGTGCCAGCAGCATACAGGGGGGCTCCTACAATGAG. Its protein product is CASSIQGGSYNE. The CDR3 in full is CASSIQGGSYNEAFF.

The table lists this clone with many counts. The CDR3 end lies 3 residues beyond the end of the read and is filled in from the germline J gene. The gene calls are TRBV2 and TRBJ2-7; 10 bases are a match to TRBD2. This CDR3 has 15 residues. The germline gives CDR1 SNHLY, CDR2 FYNNEI. Trimming cost V 3 bases and J 2 bases; bases outside gene matches: 4. This CDR3 is CASSDGLAGAYEQYF. Partial CDR3 DNA: TGTGCCAGCAGTGATGGGCTAGCGGGAGCCTACGAG.

This clone was picked up many times. The read stops 3 residues short of the end of the CDR3; the missing end is completed from the germline J gene. The chain is built from TRBV20-1 and TRBJ2-3; the match to TRBD2 covers 8 bases. The J segment lost 6 bases and the V segment lost 4 bases, leaving 3 bases of the junction unmatched. Germline CDR1 reads DFQATT; CDR2 reads SNEGSKA (reference sequence). The CDR3 consists of 12 residues. The CDR3 DNA, read in part, is TGCAGTGCTACCCCTAGCGGGGATACG. It is translated as CSATPSGDT. The whole CDR3 region reads CSATPSGDTQYF.